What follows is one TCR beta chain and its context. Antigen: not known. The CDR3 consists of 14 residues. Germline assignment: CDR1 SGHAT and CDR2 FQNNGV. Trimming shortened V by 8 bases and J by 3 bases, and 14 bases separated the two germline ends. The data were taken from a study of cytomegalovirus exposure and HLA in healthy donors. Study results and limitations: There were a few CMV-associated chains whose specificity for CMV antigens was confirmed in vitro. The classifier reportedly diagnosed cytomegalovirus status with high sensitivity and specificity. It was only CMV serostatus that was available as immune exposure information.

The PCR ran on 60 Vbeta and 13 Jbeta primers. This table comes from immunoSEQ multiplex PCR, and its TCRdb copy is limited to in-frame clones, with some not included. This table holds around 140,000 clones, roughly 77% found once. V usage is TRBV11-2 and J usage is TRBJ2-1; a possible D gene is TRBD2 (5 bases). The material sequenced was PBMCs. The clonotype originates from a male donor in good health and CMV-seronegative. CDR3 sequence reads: CASGRRRDYNEQFF. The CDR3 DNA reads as TGTGCCAGCGGGCGAAGACGGGACTACAATGAGCAGTTCTTC.